This is a list of T cell receptor beta chains from one sample in a study of identical twins. TCRdb used MiXCR to reprocess the 5' RACE reads, holding one entry per CDR3 protein. The sample contains 1.5 million to 2 million distinct CDR3 sequences, around 29% of which appear only once. The source material was cord blood. The receptors here all came from a newborn girl in good health. Both conserved end residues are part of each CDR3. The order of the fields is D gene, V gene, clone size, J gene, CDR3 protein, CDR3 DNA. The D gene is left open where the match is weak. Size is stated for part of the rows, as once, few or many counts, or as a class when the clone is expanded.

TRBD1,TRBV28,few,TRBJ2-7,CASTLPGTGAYEQYF,TGTGCCAGTACCCTACCAGGGACAGGGGCCTACGAGCAGTACTTC
TRBD2,TRBV5-1,-,TRBJ2-3,CASSFPAGRDRDTQYF,TGCGCCAGCAGCTTTCCAGCGGGGCGTGATAGAGATACGCAGTATTTT
-,TRBV11-2,-,TRBJ2-5,CASATQGKETQYF,TGTGCCTCTGCGACCCAGGGAAAAGAGACCCAGTACTTC
-,TRBV2,many,TRBJ2-1,CASSLQASYNEQFF,TGTGCCAGCAGTCTCCAGGCTTCCTACAATGAGCAGTTCTTC
TRBD1,TRBV29-1,many,TRBJ1-2,CSVPTGSPGYTF,TGCAGCGTTCCGACAGGGTCCCCTGGCTACACCTTC
TRBD2,TRBV12-3/TRBV12-4,-,TRBJ2-7,CASRFGLATGEQYF,TGTGCCAGCAGGTTTGGACTAGCTACGGGTGAGCAGTACTTC
TRBD1,TRBV4-2,-,TRBJ1-5,CASSLRRGTGGGDSNQPQHF,TGTGCCAGCAGCCTCCGGAGGGGGACAGGGGGGGGAGATAGCAATCAGCCCCAGCATTTT
-,TRBV4-1,few,TRBJ2-5,CASSRKWAGSDAQYF,TGCGCCAGCAGCCGTAAGTGGGCTGGTTCTGATGCGCAGTACTTC
TRBD1,TRBV10-3,few,TRBJ1-1,CAITDRDYTEAFF,TGTGCCATAACCGACAGGGACTACACTGAAGCTTTCTTT
-,TRBV7-9,-,TRBJ1-2,CAGRHLEDNYGYTF,TGTGCCGGCAGGCATTTGGAGGACAACTATGGCTACACCTTC
-,TRBV7-6,once,TRBJ1-4,CASSQPLHRAPEKLFF,TGTGCCAGCAGTCAGCCCCTACACAGGGCTCCTGAAAAACTGTTTTTT
-,TRBV5-1,few,TRBJ2-5,CASSLRGGFGDEQYF,TGCGCCAGCAGCTTGCGAGGCGGTTTCGGGGATGAGCAGTACTTC
-,TRBV28,few,TRBJ2-5,CASSLTSMTEYQETQYF,TGTGCCAGCAGTTTGACCTCCATGACGGAGTACCAAGAGACCCAGTACTTC
-,TRBV2,many,TRBJ2-3,CASSDGRGDTQYF,TGTGCCAGCAGTGATGGTAGGGGAGATACGCAGTATTTT
-,TRBV2,-,TRBJ2-5,CASKAQLQETQYF,TGTGCCAGCAAGGCCCAACTTCAAGAGACCCAGTACTTC
-,TRBV5-1,many,TRBJ1-2,CASSWPGNDYGYTF,TGCGCCAGCAGCTGGCCGGGGAACGACTATGGCTACACCTTC
-,TRBV6-1,-,TRBJ1-4,CASSEAGVTNEKLFF,TGTGCCAGCAGTGAAGCGGGAGTAACTAATGAAAAACTGTTTTTT
TRBD2,TRBV5-1,few,TRBJ2-1,CASSLEPGLAGGPYNEQFF,TGCGCCAGCAGCTTGGAGCCGGGACTAGCGGGGGGGCCCTACAATGAGCAGTTCTTC
-,TRBV6-2/TRBV6-3,-,TRBJ2-4,CASSHAGNIQYF,TGTGCCAGCAGCCATGCAGGGAACATTCAGTACTTC
TRBD2,TRBV7-2,few,TRBJ2-3,CASRPSGGAADTQYF,TGTGCCAGCAGACCTAGCGGGGGGGCAGCGGATACGCAGTATTTT
-,TRBV3-1,-,TRBJ2-1,CASSQDRLAHNEQFF,TGTGCCAGCAGCCAAGACCGATTGGCACACAATGAGCAGTTCTTC
TRBD2,TRBV28,few,TRBJ2-5,CASSLLAGVGQQETQYF,TGTGCCAGCAGTTTACTAGCGGGAGTAGGGCAACAGGAGACCCAGTACTTC
-,TRBV2,-,TRBJ2-2,CASSPTSLNTGELFF,TGTGCCAGCAGTCCTACTAGCCTGAACACCGGGGAGCTGTTTTTT
-,TRBV4-1,-,TRBJ1-5,CASSQAGIGNQPQHF,TGCGCCAGCAGCCAAGCCGGGATCGGCAATCAGCCCCAGCATTTT
-,TRBV6-6,-,TRBJ2-3,CASSRLSTSTDTQYF,TGTGCCAGCAGTCGCCTATCGACTAGCACAGATACGCAGTATTTT
TRBD2,TRBV4-2,few,TRBJ2-2,CASVGLAGTGELFF,TGTGCCAGCGTTGGACTAGCGGGCACCGGGGAGCTGTTTTTT
TRBD1,TRBV12-3/TRBV12-4,few,TRBJ2-3,CASSSRTGGSTDTQYF,TGTGCCAGCAGTTCCAGGACAGGGGGCAGCACAGATACGCAGTATTTT
-,TRBV28,many,TRBJ1-4,CASSLGGAGEKLFF,TGTGCCAGCAGTTTAGGGGGGGCGGGTGAAAAACTGTTTTTT
TRBD2,TRBV24-1,few,TRBJ2-2,CATSLAGGTGELFF,TGTGCCACCAGTTTAGCGGGAGGGACCGGGGAGCTGTTTTTT
TRBD1,TRBV4-2,few,TRBJ2-3,CASSQGIEPGGSTDTQYF,TGTGCCAGCAGCCAAGGTATAGAGCCAGGGGGTTCCACAGATACGCAGTATTTT
-,TRBV10-3,few,TRBJ1-4,CATRTVSTNEKLFF,TGTGCCACGAGGACAGTTTCGACGAATGAAAAACTGTTTTTT
-,TRBV4-1,-,TRBJ2-4,CASSQDPSGGVIQYF,TGCGCCAGCAGCCAAGATCCGTCAGGGGGGGTCATTCAGTACTTC
-,TRBV27,-,TRBJ1-2,CASSLSSGDGYTF,TGTGCCAGCAGTTTATCGTCCGGGGATGGCTACACCTTC
TRBD1,TRBV4-2,few,TRBJ1-2,CASSQAWDRANYGYTF,TGTGCCAGCAGCCAAGCTTGGGACAGGGCCAACTATGGCTACACCTTC
TRBD1,TRBV6-1,-,TRBJ1-4,CASSEPKGGSNEKLFF,TGTGCCAGCAGTGAACCTAAAGGGGGCTCTAATGAAAAACTGTTTTTT
TRBD2,TRBV12-3/TRBV12-4,-,TRBJ2-1,CASSLRGVGYEQFF,TGTGCCAGCAGTTTACGGGGGGTAGGCTACGAGCAGTTCTTC
-,TRBV3-1,-,TRBJ1-2,CASSQGLLRRFNYGYTF,TGTGCCAGCAGCCAGGGGCTATTACGGAGGTTCAACTATGGCTACACCTTC
-,TRBV20-1,few,TRBJ2-3,CSARDRERTSTDTQYF,TGCAGTGCTAGAGATCGGGAGCGGACTAGCACAGATACGCAGTATTTT
TRBD1,TRBV27,once,TRBJ1-2,CASSFRDRGSGYNF,TGTGCCAGCAGTTTCCGGGACAGGGGATCTGGCTACAACTTC
-,TRBV7-8,-,TRBJ2-3,CASSLSPKDTQYF,TGTGCCAGCAGCTTAAGTCCCAAGGATACGCAGTATTTT
TRBD2,TRBV20-1,few,TRBJ2-1,CSARREWLVYNEQFF,TGCAGTGCTCGGCGGGAGTGGTTAGTCTACAATGAGCAGTTCTTC
TRBD2,TRBV5-1,-,TRBJ2-2,CASSLVAGAGTGELFF,TGCGCCAGCAGCTTGGTCGCGGGAGCGGGCACCGGGGAGCTGTTTTTT
TRBD2,TRBV6-2/TRBV6-3,-,TRBJ2-3,CASMPRGLRGDTQYF,TGTGCCAGCATGCCGCGGGGACTACGGGGAGATACGCAGTATTTT
TRBD1,TRBV2,-,TRBJ1-2,CASSRDRVNSNYGYTF,TGTGCCAGCAGTCGGGACAGGGTTAACTCTAACTATGGCTACACCTTC
-,TRBV20-1,-,TRBJ2-1,CSARYDRRFNEQFF,TGCAGTGCTAGATATGACCGGCGCTTCAATGAGCAGTTCTTC
-,TRBV21-1,-,TRBJ1-4,CASSKKGQGAEKLFF,TGTGCCAGCAGCAAAAAAGGACAGGGGGCTGAAAAACTGTTTTTT
-,TRBV28,-,TRBJ1-2,CASSLLTGVVDGYTF,TGTGCCAGCAGTTTATTAACGGGGGTGGTGGATGGCTACACCTTC
-,TRBV28,few,TRBJ2-7,CASSLRSRSSYNEQYF,TGTGCCAGCAGTTTGCGTAGCCGGAGCTCCTACAATGAGCAGTACTTC
TRBD1,TRBV5-6,-,TRBJ2-7,CASSFWDRVAYEQYF,TGTGCCAGCAGCTTTTGGGACAGGGTTGCCTACGAGCAGTACTTC
-,TRBV11-2,few,TRBJ1-5,CASSPDSLPPQHF,TGTGCCAGCAGTCCGGATTCGTTGCCGCCCCAGCATTTT
TRBD2,TRBV10-3,-,TRBJ2-7,CAISGPTSVYEQYF,TGTGCCATCAGTGGCCCGACTAGCGTCTACGAGCAGTACTTC